A selection of T cell receptor beta chains follows, all from one sample in a study of blood T cell repertoires in COVID-19. Measured with immunoSEQ multiplex PCR; TCRdb has only the in-frame clones, and not every one. The sample comprises 160,000 or so clones, about 87% of which are singletons, and 9% to 12% rests with the top ten. The sequenced sample consisted of peripheral blood. These receptors were obtained from an older woman with COVID-19, enrolled during active disease. Both conserved end residues are part of each CDR3. Each record gives: V gene, clone size, CDR3 length, D gene, J gene, CDR3 DNA, CDR3 protein. A D gene is named only where the DNA matches it firmly. Clone size is shown for a subset of rows, as once, few, many or a class of expanded clone.

v_call: TRBV5-1; clone_size: once; cdr3_length: 16; d_call: TRBD2; j_call: TRBJ2-3; cdr3_nt: TGCGCCAGCAGCTTGCAGGCTAGCGGGGCCCCAGATACGCAGTATTTT; cdr3_aa: CASSLQASGAPDTQYF
v_call: TRBV19; clone_size: -; cdr3_length: 15; d_call: -; j_call: TRBJ1-1; cdr3_nt: TGTGCCAGTACCCTTACGGCGGGGGGCAAGACTGAAGCTTTCTTT; cdr3_aa: CASTLTAGGKTEAFF
v_call: TRBV19; clone_size: -; cdr3_length: 17; d_call: -; j_call: TRBJ1-2; cdr3_nt: TGTGCCAGTAGTGACCGGGACGGGAGATCGATTGGGTATGGCTACACCTTC; cdr3_aa: CASSDRDGRSIGYGYTF
v_call: TRBV9; clone_size: -; cdr3_length: 13; d_call: -; j_call: TRBJ1-6; cdr3_nt: TGTGCCAGCAGCGCGGGGGGAGGTTCACCCCTCCACTTT; cdr3_aa: CASSAGGGSPLHF
v_call: TRBV2; clone_size: -; cdr3_length: 13; d_call: -; j_call: TRBJ2-4; cdr3_nt: TGTGCCAGCAGTGTACAGCCTGGAAACATTCAGTACTTC; cdr3_aa: CASSVQPGNIQYF
v_call: TRBV21-1; clone_size: -; cdr3_length: 16; d_call: -; j_call: TRBJ2-3; cdr3_nt: TGTGCCAGCAGCAAAGAGGGGGCGGATTCAAGGGATACGCAGTATTTT; cdr3_aa: CASSKEGADSRDTQYF
v_call: TRBV19; clone_size: -; cdr3_length: 15; d_call: -; j_call: TRBJ1-3; cdr3_nt: TGTGCCAGTAGTCCATTTACCACGAGGGGAAACACCATATATTTT; cdr3_aa: CASSPFTTRGNTIYF
v_call: TRBV5-1; clone_size: -; cdr3_length: 13; d_call: -; j_call: TRBJ2-5; cdr3_nt: TGCGCCAGCAGCAAGGACAACCAAGAGACCCAGTACTTC; cdr3_aa: CASSKDNQETQYF
v_call: TRBV24-1; clone_size: -; cdr3_length: 14; d_call: -; j_call: TRBJ1-2; cdr3_nt: TGTGCCACCAGTGATGAGACAGTTAACTATGGCTACACCTTC; cdr3_aa: CATSDETVNYGYTF
v_call: TRBV6-6; clone_size: -; cdr3_length: 16; d_call: -; j_call: TRBJ1-6; cdr3_nt: TGTGCCAGCAGTTATTCCGGCAGGGGTTTGTATTCACCCCTCCACTTT; cdr3_aa: CASSYSGRGLYSPLHF
v_call: TRBV7-2; clone_size: -; cdr3_length: 15; d_call: TRBD1; j_call: TRBJ2-7; cdr3_nt: TGTGCCAGCAGCACCGACGGGACAGGGGCGTACGAGCAGTACTTC; cdr3_aa: CASSTDGTGAYEQYF
v_call: TRBV19; clone_size: -; cdr3_length: 16; d_call: -; j_call: TRBJ1-2; cdr3_nt: TGTGCCAGTACCCCAAACAGGGCACGACTCAACTATGGCTACACCTTC; cdr3_aa: CASTPNRARLNYGYTF
v_call: TRBV30; clone_size: -; cdr3_length: 15; d_call: -; j_call: TRBJ2-7; cdr3_nt: TGTGCCCCGAATAGGGCGGGGGCCCAGGCCTACGAGCAGTACTTC; cdr3_aa: CAPNRAGAQAYEQYF
v_call: TRBV7-9; clone_size: -; cdr3_length: 17; d_call: TRBD2; j_call: TRBJ2-1; cdr3_nt: TGTGCCAGCAGCCGGGGGGGAAATAAGAAGTCCTACAATGAGCAGTTCTTC; cdr3_aa: CASSRGGNKKSYNEQFF
v_call: TRBV7-8; clone_size: -; cdr3_length: 15; d_call: TRBD1; j_call: TRBJ1-2; cdr3_nt: TGTGCCAGCAGCCCAATGGGACAGTTGGGTGGAGGCTACACCTTC; cdr3_aa: CASSPMGQLGGGYTF
v_call: TRBV18; clone_size: -; cdr3_length: 14; d_call: TRBD1; j_call: TRBJ1-1; cdr3_nt: TGTGCCAGCTCCCAACAGGGGGCGAACACTGAAGCTTTCTTT; cdr3_aa: CASSQQGANTEAFF
v_call: TRBV6-4; clone_size: -; cdr3_length: 15; d_call: TRBD1; j_call: TRBJ1-6; cdr3_nt: TGTGCCAGCAGTGACTCAGGGACAGCCAATTCACCCCTCCACTTT; cdr3_aa: CASSDSGTANSPLHF